One sample yielded the 30 T cell receptor beta chains listed below, sequenced in a study of cytomegalovirus exposure and HLA in healthy donors. 13 Jbeta primers and 60 Vbeta primers were used for the PCR. Clones were read by immunoSEQ multiplex PCR, and TCRdb kept only the in-frame ones, dropping some. The table includes about 120,000 clones, about three quarters detected once. Sample: PBMCs. The receptors stem from a woman aged 25 to 39 in good health and CMV-seropositive.

The chain is built from TRBV5-1 and TRBJ1-5; D may be TRBD1 (5 bases). Trimming left V 0 bases short and J 6 bases short, with 10 bases between. Germline CDR1 and CDR2: SGHRS and YFSETQ. There are 14 residues in the CDR3. CDR3 residues: CASSLAGGGQPQHF. The CDR3 nucleotides are TGCGCCAGCAGCTTGGCGGGGGGTGGTCAGCCCCAGCATTTT.

The chain carries TRBV2 and TRBJ2-5; tentatively, D is TRBD1 (5 bases). Germline V CDR1 and CDR2: SNHLY, FYNNEI. V lost 4 bases and J lost 2, with 11 bases in between. The CDR3 sequence is 14 residues long. CDR3 amino acids: CASSGETGQETQYF. For the CDR3, the DNA is TGTGCCAGCAGTGGGGAAACAGGTCAAGAGACCCAGTACTTC.

The table lists this clone with a count of one. The chain combines TRBV7-2 with TRBJ2-5; possible D gene TRBD2, 5 bases. The J call may be incorrect, as the DNA end agrees better with TRBJ2-7. Germline CDR1 is SGHTA and CDR2 is FQGNSA. This CDR3 spans 13 amino acids. The CDR3 spells CASSPQTKHEQYF. The CDR3 DNA is TGTGCCAGCAGCCCCCAGACTAAACACGAGCAGTACTTC.

The chain is built from TRBV4-1 and TRBJ2-7; D remains ambiguous. Germline CDR1 is MGHRA and CDR2 is YSYEKL. Deletions cut 1 base from V and 2 bases from J, with 9 bases between. CDR3 length: 14 residues. For the CDR3, the DNA is TGCGCCAGCAGCCAAGGTGCCCTAGCCTACGAGCAGTACTTC. It encodes CASSQGALAYEQYF.

This clone appeared a single time. The chain combines TRBV5-1 with TRBJ1-1; tentative D call: TRBD1 (6 bases). From germline, CDR1 is SGHRS and CDR2 YFSETQ. The CDR3 sequence is 13 residues long. Trimming shortened V by 3 bases and J by 5 bases, and 11 bases separated the two germline ends. CDR3 loop: CASSSNTGTEAFF. CDR3 DNA: TGCGCCAGCAGCTCAAATACAGGGACTGAAGCTTTCTTT.

This CDR3 is CASSFPRPRSETQYF. The CDR3 nucleotides read TGTGCCAGCAGTTTTCCGAGGCCCCGCTCGGAGACCCAGTACTTC. The gene calls are TRBV28 and TRBJ2-5; D uncertain. V lost 3 bases, J lost 5 bases, and 16 bases lay in between. The germline V gene encodes CDR1 MDHEN and CDR2 SYDVKM. This CDR3 comprises 15 residues.

CDR3: CATSSRLGLAVQETQYF. The CDR3 DNA is TGTGCCACCAGCAGCCGACTGGGACTAGCGGTCCAAGAGACCCAGTACTTC. This chain joins TRBV15 and TRBJ2-5; 11 bases agree with TRBD2. CDR1 LNHNV and CDR2 YYDKDF come from the germline V gene (reference sequence). This CDR3 spans 17 amino acids. V shed 3 bases and J 1 base; nucleotides not matched to a gene: 7.

This clone has just a few counts. The chain has TRBV7-2 and TRBJ2-1; D call uncertain. CDR1 SGHTA and CDR2 FQGNSA come from the germline V gene. V lost 7 bases, J lost 0 bases, and 19 bases lay in between. The CDR3 has 17 residues. The CDR3 DNA sequence: TGTGCCAGCATCGAGAGGATTCTACATAGCTCCTACAATGAGCAGTTCTTC. This sequence encodes CASIERILHSSYNEQFF.

This clone was recorded a few times. The V and J genes are TRBV7-6 and TRBJ2-1, with D maybe TRBD1 (5 bases). CDR1 is SGHVS and CDR2 is FNYEAQ in the germline V gene. The CDR3 covers 16 residues. Trimming removed 1 base at V and 10 bases at J, with 20 bases between. The CDR3 DNA reads as TGTGCCAGCAGCTTAGGTGTTTTAAGGGGAACCGGGGAGCAGTTCTTC. This codes for CASSLGVLRGTGEQFF.

This clone was detected a few times. The rearrangement joins TRBV21-1 to TRBJ1-1; TRBD1, the table's D call, was not compared with the DNA. TRBV21-1 has pseudogene status. This CDR3 is 13 amino acids long. In DNA form, the CDR3 reads TGTGCCAGCACGGTGGACAGGGGGCGTGGGGCTTTCTTT. It is translated as CASTVDRGRGAFF.

The V gene is TRBV20-1, the J gene TRBJ1-2; D ambiguous. Germline V gives CDR1 DFQATT, CDR2 SNEGSKA (reference sequence). V lost 6 bases and J lost 8, with 13 bases in between. The CDR3 length is 11 residues. The CDR3 protein is CSAARRNGYTF. CDR3 coding DNA: TGCAGTGCCGCACGGAGGAACGGCTACACCTTC.

The chain links TRBV28 to TRBJ1-2; the D is unclear. The CDR3 has 13 amino acids. Germline CDR1 MDHEN, CDR2 SYDVKM. The V gene lost 2 bases and the J gene lost 4 bases, with 8 bases spanning the gap. The CDR3 loop reads CASSLGRLYGYTF. The CDR3 region has the DNA TGTGCCAGCAGTTTAGGCAGACTCTATGGCTACACCTTC.

CDR3 region: CASSQPGGRGKLFF. The CDR3 nucleotides are TGTGCCAGCAGCCAGCCAGGGGGTAGGGGAAAACTGTTTTTT. The rearrangement uses TRBV4-2 and TRBJ1-4; 7 positions match TRBD1. Germline V lookup: CDR1 LGHNA, CDR2 YNFKEQ. The CDR3 length is 14 residues. V shed 3 bases, J shed 10 bases, and the junction held 8 bases outside the gene matches.

The V gene is TRBV5-1, the J gene TRBJ2-5; unclear D gene. CDR1 and CDR2 (germline): SGHRS, YFSETQ. This CDR3 region has 14 residues. V lost 7 bases, J lost 5 bases, and 18 bases lay in between. CDR3 DNA: TGCGCCAGCGGGTTTATGGGCCCCTGGGAGACCCAGTACTTC. Its translation is CASGFMGPWETQYF.

The V call is TRBV27, the J call TRBJ2-7; D is perhaps TRBD2 (7 bases). Germline CDR1 reads MNHEY; CDR2 reads SMNVEV (reference sequence). Trimming removed 10 bases from V and 7 bases from J, with 23 bases in between. The length of the CDR3 is 14 residues. CDR3 sequence reads: CATTELGGLREQYF. The CDR3 DNA reads TGTGCCACAACGGAGTTGGGGGGGCTGAGGGAGCAGTACTTC.

In regard to this clone: The sample holds other DNA sequences that translate to the same CDR3. The chain links TRBV14 to TRBJ2-1; no definite D call. The V end lost 0 bases, the J end lost 9 bases, and 9 bases lay between the germline ends. Germline CDR1 reads SGHDN; CDR2 reads FVKESK. The CDR3 runs to 13 residues. This CDR3 reads CASSQDLGGEQFF. The CDR3 DNA follows: TGTGCCAGCAGCCAAGATCTTGGCGGTGAGCAGTTCTTC.

The chain links TRBV7-6 to TRBJ2-7; possible D gene TRBD1, 5 bases. The germline CDR1 and CDR2 sequences are SGHVS and FNYEAQ. V lost 1 base and J lost 6, with 22 bases in between. The CDR3 runs 17 residues. The CDR3, as DNA: TGTGCCAGCAGCTTAGTACACGACTTAGGCAGGGTTGGCGAGCAGTACTTC. Protein: CASSLVHDLGRVGEQYF. The full variable domain, rest sourced from reference TRBV7-6 and TRBJ2-7, is GAGVSQSPRYKVTKRGQDVALRCDPISGHVSLYWYRQALGQGPEFLTYFNYEAQQDKSGLPNDRFSAERPEGSISTLTIQRTEQRDSAMYRCASSLVHDLGRVGEQYFGPGTRLTVT.

The chain joins TRBV5-1 to TRBJ2-1, with 7 bases fitting TRBD1. The junction had 8 bases not matched to a gene; V was cut back by 3 bases and J by 5 bases. The germline V gene has CDR1 SGHRS and CDR2 YFSETQ. The CDR3 sequence is 15 residues long. DNA for the CDR3: TGCGCCAGCAGCTCATCCGGGACAGTGAACAATGAGCAGTTCTTC. This translates into CASSSSGTVNNEQFF.

The chain links TRBV7-9 to TRBJ2-5; TRBD1 matches 10 bases. This CDR3 spans 16 amino acids. Germline CDR1 reads SEHNR; CDR2 reads FQNEAQ (reference sequence). Trimming at V came to 3 bases and at J to 4 bases, leaving 8 bases not matched to a gene. This CDR3 reads CASSFDGTGVRETQYF. Here the CDR3 DNA reads TGTGCCAGCAGCTTCGACGGGACAGGGGTCCGAGAGACCCAGTACTTC.

The chain has TRBV5-1 and TRBJ2-2, with a tentative D call TRBD2 (5 bases). This CDR3 has 14 amino acids. V was trimmed by 4 bases and J by 8 bases, leaving 15 bases between them. The V gene's germline CDR1 is SGHRS and CDR2 YFSETQ. The DNA for the CDR3 is TGCGCCAGCAGCACCCGGACGGGCGGGGGGGAGCTGTTTTTT. This codes for CASSTRTGGGELFF.

The V gene is TRBV19, the J gene TRBJ1-1, with D uncertain. CDR1 LNHDA and CDR2 SQIVND come from the germline V gene (reference sequence). Trimming removed 6 bases from V and 0 bases from J, with 11 bases in between. This CDR3 spans 14 amino acids. This chain's CDR3 is CASRTATMNTEAFF. The DNA for the CDR3 is TGTGCCAGTAGGACGGCAACTATGAACACTGAAGCTTTCTTT.

This chain links TRBV20-1 with TRBJ1-2; D ambiguous. V was cut by 1 base and J by 8 bases, with 8 bases left in between. There are 11 residues in the CDR3. The germline V gene encodes CDR1 DFQATT and CDR2 SNEGSKA (reference sequence). The CDR3 nucleotides read TGCAGTGCTAGAGTCGGGTTGGGCTACACCTTC. Amino acid sequence: CSARVGLGYTF.

The gene calls are TRBV28 and TRBJ1-3; no definite D call. The germline V gene encodes CDR1 MDHEN and CDR2 SYDVKM. The V end was cut by 5 bases, the J end by 11 bases, with 16 bases between. The CDR3 has 13 amino acids. The DNA for the CDR3 is TGTGCCAGCAGTCCATCGAAGAGGAGGGCCATATATTTT. Its translation is CASSPSKRRAIYF.

V gene TRBV6-6 combines with J gene TRBJ1-2; TRBD1 might be the D (5 bases). V lost 0 bases and J 6 bases, leaving 8 bases between the germline ends. The germline V gene has CDR1 MNHNY and CDR2 SVGAGI (reference sequence). There are 13 residues in the CDR3. The CDR3 coding sequence is TGTGCCAGCAGTTACTCCGACAGAGATGGCTACACCTTC. This encodes CASSYSDRDGYTF.

The rearrangement joins TRBV14 to TRBJ2-3; no definite D call. Germline V gene sequence: CDR1 SGHDN, CDR2 FVKESK. Trimming left V 4 bases short and J 9 bases short, with 11 bases between. The length of the CDR3 is 12 residues. This CDR3 is CASSLYSGTQYF. The CDR3 nucleotides are TGTGCCAGCAGCCTTTACTCAGGAACGCAGTATTTT.

This clone was seen more than once but under ten times. Here the CDR3 reads CASRAPGQMNGYTF. As DNA, the CDR3 is TGCGCCAGCAGGGCACCGGGACAGATGAATGGCTACACCTTC. This chain joins TRBV5-1 and TRBJ1-2; 7 bases agree with TRBD1. V gave up 5 bases and J gave up 6 bases; unmatched junction bases: 10. The length of the CDR3 is 14 residues. CDR1 is SGHRS and CDR2 is YFSETQ in the germline V gene.

V and J are TRBV7-9 and TRBJ2-3; 12 nucleotides line up with TRBD2. CDR1 is SEHNR and CDR2 is FQNEAQ in the germline V gene (reference sequence). With V trimmed by 5 bases and J by 0 bases, 6 bases remained unmatched. There are 17 residues in the CDR3. The CDR3 DNA reads as TGTGCCAGCAGCCCAGGCGGGACTAGCGGGAGCACAGATACGCAGTATTTT. Amino acid sequence: CASSPGGTSGSTDTQYF.

This rearrangement joins TRBV4-3 to TRBJ2-7, with 11 positions matching TRBD1. This CDR3 has 13 amino acids. Germline CDR1 reads LGHNA; CDR2 reads YSLEER. V lost 4 bases and J lost 7; bases outside the gene matches: 3. This CDR3 reads CASSPGQGVEQYF. The CDR3 DNA is TGCGCCAGCAGCCCGGGACAGGGGGTAGAGCAGTACTTC.

The J gene is TRBJ1-1, the V gene TRBV6-5; possible D gene TRBD1, 6 bases. Looked up from germline, CDR1 is MNHEY and CDR2 is SVGAGI. This CDR3 has 14 amino acids. V was trimmed by 6 bases and J by 8 bases, leaving 19 bases between them. Here the CDR3 reads CASSYDAGAREAFF. DNA of the CDR3: TGTGCCAGCAGCTACGACGCAGGGGCCCGCGAAGCTTTCTTT.

The V gene is TRBV5-4, the J gene TRBJ1-2; the match to TRBD1 covers 10 bases. Germline V gives CDR1 SGHNT, CDR2 YYREEE (reference sequence). V lost 5 bases, J lost 3 bases, and 7 bases stayed unmatched. The CDR3 totals 15 residues. The CDR3 reads CASRNGQGVDYGYTF. CDR3 coding DNA: TGTGCCAGCAGAAACGGACAGGGGGTAGACTATGGCTACACCTTC. Looking up the rest from reference TRBV5-4 and TRBJ1-2 gives the full variable domain: ETGVTQSPTHLIKTRGQQVTLRCSSQSGHNTVSWYQQALGQGPQFIFQYYREEENGRGNFPPRFSGLQFPNYSSELNVNALELDDSALYLCASRNGQGVDYGYTFGSGTRLTVV.